One T cell receptor (beta chain) is described in this entry. The antigen remains unidentified. The repertoire was sequenced with immunoSEQ multiplex PCR; TCRdb's copy has only in-frame clones and lacks some. Of over 55,000 clones listed, approximately 84% are singletons. These data originate in a study of graft-versus-host responses after intestinal transplantation. Germline loops: CDR1 GTSNPN, CDR2 SVGIG (reference sequence). The CDR3 is made up of 15 amino acids. V gave up 2 bases and J gave up 0 bases; unmatched junction bases: 6. The rearrangement links TRBV30 to TRBJ1-1; 7 nucleotides match TRBD1. The sequences come from unstimulated CD4+ T cells sorted from spleen or lymph node cells, collected before transplant. The clonotype was recovered from a human donor who was the organ donor for an intestinal transplant. This CDR3 reads CAWSHKGQLNTEAFF. The CDR3, as DNA: TGTGCCTGGAGTCACAAGGGACAGCTGAACACTGAAGCTTTCTTT.